This TCR beta chain was found in a study of blood T cell repertoires in COVID-19. The trim removed 2 bases at V and 5 bases at J, leaving 8 bases unmatched. The V gene's germline CDR1 is KGHSH and CDR2 LQKENI. The CDR3 has 16 amino acids. Sequencing used immunoSEQ multiplex PCR; TCRdb keeps in-frame clones, though not all of them. The sample yields over 70,000 clones, about 88% seen once. Source material: peripheral blood. The source is a human donor in a cohort sampled during active COVID-19. The chain is built from TRBV18 and TRBJ2-2; 7 nucleotides match TRBD2. The CDR3, as DNA: TGTGCCAGCTCACCAATACTCCGGCGGGGGACCGGGGAGCTGTTTTTT. Translation: CASSPILRRGTGELFF. Full variable domain (remainder filled in from reference TRBV18 and TRBJ2-2): NAGVMQNPRHLVRRRGQEARLRCSPMKGHSHVYWYRQLPEEGLKFMVYLQKENIIDESGMPKERFSAEFPKEGPSILRIQQVVRGDSAAYFCASSPILRRGTGELFFGEGSRLTVL.